This passage covers 24 T cell receptor beta chains from one sample sequenced in a study of tumor and adjacent non-tumor tissue in lung cancer. A modified ARM-PCR protocol with three rounds of nested PCR amplified TCRbeta. TCRdb reprocessed the multiplex PCR reads with MiXCR, giving one entry per CDR3 protein. The sample records about 140,000 distinct CDR3 sequences, around 65% being singletons. This sample's RNA came from whole unsorted tissue. Sequencing input: lung tumor tissue. Receptors were obtained from a man between 60 and 70 years old with small cell lung cancer.

A note on this clonotype: One end of the junction varies from germline; a read error may be responsible. J is TRBJ2-1 and V is TRBV14; maybe TRBD2 (6 bases). Germline CDR1 SGHDN, CDR2 FVKESK. This CDR3 spans 15 amino acids. CDR3 protein: CARSQVGGAYNEQFF. CDR3 in DNA: TGTGCCAGGAGCCAAGTGGGCGGGGCTTACAATGAGCAGTTCTTC.

The rearrangement links TRBV4-1 to TRBJ1-2; TRBD1 matches at 9 bases. The CDR3 covers 18 residues. V gave up 5 bases and J gave up 0 bases; unmatched junction bases: 13. CDR1 and CDR2 (germline): MGHRA, YSYEKL. The DNA for the CDR3 is TGCGCCAGCAGCGACCCGGGACAGGGTAAATTACCTAACTATGGCTACACCTTC. Translating gives CASSDPGQGKLPNYGYTF.

In regard to this clonotype: Sequence at one end of the junction differs from germline and may be a read error. The rearrangement uses TRBV6-2 or TRBV6-3 and TRBJ1-3; maybe TRBD1 (5 bases). This CDR3 comprises 16 residues. The germline V gene has CDR1 MNHEY and CDR2 SVGEGT. CDR3 amino acids: CASSNSGRLSGNTIYF. As DNA, the CDR3 is TGTGCCAGCAGTAACTCGGGACGCCTCTCTGGAAACACCATATACTTT.

The chain recombines TRBV20-1 with TRBJ2-6, with D unresolved. Germline CDR1 and CDR2: DFQATT and SNEGSKA (reference sequence). CDR3 size: 17 residues. Between the trimmed V and J ends, which lost 4 bases and 3 bases, there was a span of 19 bases. The CDR3, as DNA: TGCAGTGCTAACTACATGGATCAGAGCTTTGGGGCCAACGTCCTGACTTTC. Translated: CSANYMDQSFGANVLTF.

At least ten counts were recorded for this clonotype. The rearrangement joins TRBV5-5 to TRBJ1-1, with TRBD1 as a possible D gene (5 bases). In germline, CDR1 is SGHKS, CDR2 YYEKEE (reference sequence). Trimming removed 4 bases from V and 0 bases from J, with 13 bases in between. The CDR3 runs to 15 residues. CDR3 residues: CASSPWEGLNTEAFF. The CDR3 DNA is TGTGCCAGCAGCCCCTGGGAGGGGCTGAACACTGAAGCTTTCTTT. Drawing the rest from reference TRBV5-5 and TRBJ1-1, the complete variable domain is DAGVTQSPTHLIKTRGQQVTLRCSPISGHKSVSWYQQVLGQGPQFIFQYYEKEERGRGNFPDRFSARQFPNYSSELNVNALLLGDSALYLCASSPWEGLNTEAFFGQGTRLTVV.

V and J are TRBV12-3 or TRBV12-4 and TRBJ1-1; D unresolved. V was clipped by 1 base and J by 10 bases, with 10 bases between them. The CDR3 is 12 amino acids. The CDR3 is CASSLGAGPAFF. Here the CDR3 DNA reads TGTGCCAGCAGTTTAGGGGCAGGACCAGCTTTCTTT.

Remarks on this clonotype: One junction end disagrees with the germline gene, perhaps due to a read error. The chain employs TRBV7-9 and TRBJ1-1; perhaps TRBD1 as D (6 bases). CDR1 and CDR2 (germline): SEHNR, FQNEAQ (reference sequence). CDR3 size: 12 residues. The CDR3 nucleotides are TGTACCAGCAGCCCCGGACAGCTTGAAGCTTTCTTT. The encoded protein is CTSSPGQLEAFF. Looking up the rest from reference TRBV7-9 and TRBJ1-1 gives the full variable domain: DTGVSQNPRHKITKRGQNVTFRCDPISEHNRLYWYRQTLGQGPEFLTYFQNEAQLEKSRLLSDRFSAERPKGSFSTLEIQRTEQGDSAMYLCTSSPGQLEAFFGQGTRLTVV.

The V gene is TRBV20-1, the J gene TRBJ2-5; 11 nucleotides align to TRBD2. Germline V gene sequence: CDR1 DFQATT, CDR2 SNEGSKA (reference sequence). The CDR3 length is 15 residues. With 6 bases clipped from V and 5 bases from J, the junction kept 11 bases outside the gene matches. In nucleotides, the CDR3 is TGCAGTGCAAACGAACTAGCGGGAGTTGGTGAGACCCAGTACTTC. Translating it yields CSANELAGVGETQYF.

This clonotype was observed many times. This chain joins TRBV11-3 and TRBJ2-7; D gene unclear. Germline loops: CDR1 SGHNT, CDR2 YENEEA. Trimming took 4 bases from V and 0 from J, leaving 10 bases between them. CDR3 length equals 14 residues. The CDR3 DNA reads TGTGCCAGCAGCTCAGTCAGCCTCTCCTACGAGCAGTACTTC. Protein product: CASSSVSLSYEQYF.

The chain couples TRBV18 to TRBJ2-7; maybe TRBD1 (5 bases). CDR3 length equals 13 residues. Germline V gene lookup returns CDR1 KGHSH and CDR2 LQKENI. V was clipped by 6 bases and J by 4 bases, with 13 bases between them. The CDR3 DNA reads TGTGCCAGCTCGCCCCAGACAGATTACGAGCAGTACGTC. This sequence encodes CASSPQTDYEQYV.

A word on this clonotype: This could be a read error, since a much larger clone is one nucleotide away. CDR3 region: CASNGGLAVQETQYF. The CDR3 DNA sequence: TGTGCCAGCAACGGGGGACTAGCGGTCCAAGAGACCCAGTACTTC. The chain uses TRBV5-4 and TRBJ2-5; 11 nucleotides match TRBD2. CDR3 size: 15 residues. With V trimmed by 6 bases and J by 1 base, 5 bases remained unmatched. The germline gives CDR1 SGHNT, CDR2 YYREEE (reference sequence).

This clonotype occurred a few times. A much larger clone is a single base away; this may be a read error. Given the absence of the conserved phenylalanine or tryptophan at the CDR3 end, a read error is likely. The chain uses TRBV12-3 or TRBV12-4 and TRBJ2-3; unclear D gene. The CDR3 spans 11 residues. Trimming took 5 bases from V and 6 from J, leaving 6 bases between them. The CDR3 DNA reads as TGTGCCAGCAGTCGTCTGGATACGCAGTATTTA. Its translation: CASSRLDTQYL.

As concerns this clonotype: Given a much more abundant clone one base away, this may be a read error. This rearrangement joins TRBV5-1 to TRBJ2-5, with D perhaps given as TRBD1 or TRBD2 (5 bases each). The germline CDR1 and CDR2 sequences are SGHRS and YFSETQ. The CDR3 consists of 13 residues. CDR3 amino acids: CASSLGRGETQHF. The DNA for the CDR3 is TGCGCCAGCAGCTTGGGCAGAGGGGAGACCCAGCACTTC.

The chain carries TRBV7-2 and TRBJ2-1, with a possible D match to TRBD1 (5 bases). The CDR3 loop spans 14 amino acids. Trimming took off 5 bases at V and 6 bases at J, with 14 bases between the two ends. Germline CDR1 reads SGHTA; CDR2 reads FQGNSA. CDR3 nucleotides: TGTGCCAGCAGCCTCACGAGGCAGGGCAATGAGCAGTTCTTC. Translating it yields CASSLTRQGNEQFF. Based on the CDR3 plus reference TRBV7-2 and TRBJ2-1, the full variable domain is GAGVSQSPSNKVTEKGKDVELRCDPISGHTALYWYRQSLGQGLEFLIYFQGNSAPDKSGLPSDRFSAERTGGSVSTLTIQRTQQEDSAVYLCASSLTRQGNEQFFGPGTRLTVL.

CDR3 in DNA: TGTGCCATCAGTGAAGGGATTAGCCGGGAGCAGTACGTC. It codes for CAISEGISREQYV. The V gene is TRBV10-3, the J gene TRBJ2-7; D remains ambiguous. The ends were cut back, 3 bases at V and 7 bases at J, with 13 bases in the middle. This CDR3 spans 13 amino acids. From germline, CDR1 is ENHRY and CDR2 SYGVKD.

In this sample, this clonotype turned up a few times. This sequence joins TRBV7-8 and TRBJ2-3; D gene unclear. Between the trimmed V and J ends, which lost 1 base and 6 bases, there was a span of 17 bases. Germline V lookup: CDR1 SGHVS, CDR2 FQNEAQ. The CDR3 consists of 16 residues. Written as DNA, the CDR3 is TGTGCCAGCAGCTTAGGAAGTTTCGGATCAACCGATACGCAGTATTTT. Its protein product is CASSLGSFGSTDTQYF.

This clonotype was detected once. Since a much larger clone is just one base distant, this may be a read error. This chain joins TRBV12-3 or TRBV12-4 and TRBJ1-5, with D unresolved. With 3 bases removed from V and 5 bases from J, the gap between germline ends came to 8 bases. The CDR3 length is 13 residues. The CDR3 loop is CASSFLWDQPQHF. The CDR3 nucleotides are TGTGCCAGCAGTTTTCTTTGGGATCAGCCCCAGCATTTT.

Comment on this clonotype: Just one base apart from a much larger clone, this may be a read error. The V gene is TRBV6-5, the J gene TRBJ1-5, with D perhaps matching TRBD1 (6 bases). The CDR3 spans 15 residues. Germline assignment: CDR1 MNHEY and CDR2 SVGAGI. The CDR3 sequence: CASNYSGAHNQPQHF. In nucleotides, the CDR3 is TGTGCCAGCAATTACTCGGGGGCGCACAATCAGCCCCAGCATTTT.

This clonotype turned up a few times. The chain is built from TRBV11-2 and TRBJ2-5; 8 bases are a match to TRBD1. The germline gives CDR1 SGHAT, CDR2 FQNNGV. Unmatched junction bases numbered 6, after V lost 7 bases and J lost 5 bases. The CDR3 consists of 13 residues. This CDR3 is CASNRTGLETQYF. The CDR3 DNA is TGTGCCAGCAACCGGACAGGGCTGGAGACCCAGTACTTC.

The chain uses TRBV28 and TRBJ1-5; D not resolved. Per germline, CDR1 MDHEN and CDR2 SYDVKM. The CDR3 is 15 residues long. The germline V and J ends were trimmed by 1 base and 5 bases, with 12 bases remaining between them. The CDR3 DNA follows: TGTGCCAGCAGTTTATTATCGGACGGGGATCAGCCCCAGCATTTT. Translation: CASSLLSDGDQPQHF.

As for this clonotype: Its ends do not fully match the called genes, so a read error is possible. The chain joins TRBV6-6 to TRBJ2-5; D gene uncertain. The CDR3 totals 13 residues. Germline V gene lookup returns CDR1 MNHNY and CDR2 SVGAGI (reference sequence). CDR3 in amino acids: CACSYLLQETQYF. DNA for the CDR3: TGTGCCTGCAGTTACCTCCTTCAAGAGACCCAGTACTTC.

Notes on this clonotype: One end of the junction is discordant with germline, which a read error may explain. The genes are TRBV24-1 and TRBJ2-3; 10 bases are a match to TRBD2. The CDR3 has 16 amino acids. CDR1 and CDR2 (germline): KGHDR, SFDVKD. CDR3 sequence reads: CATSDSLGLAKDTQYF. DNA of the CDR3: TGTGCCACTAGTGACTCCTTGGGACTAGCGAAAGATACGCAGTATTTT.

A remark on this clonotype: It may be a read error: a sequence one base away is much more abundant. The DNA for the CDR3 is TGTGCCAGCGAAAGGGGCCCAAATGAAAAACTGTCTTTT. Amino acid sequence: CASERGPNEKLSF. The gene calls are TRBV6-2 or TRBV6-3 and TRBJ1-4, with D perhaps matching TRBD1 (5 bases). CDR1 is MNHEY, CDR2 SVGEGT, per germline. This CDR3 has 13 amino acids.

A note on this clonotype: An end of the junction does not agree with germline; a read error may underlie this. This chain links TRBV20-1 with TRBJ2-6; D is undetermined. The germline V gene has CDR1 DFQATT and CDR2 SNEGSKA (reference sequence). This CDR3 is 14 amino acids long. The CDR3 is CSARKSSGANVLTF. CDR3 nucleotides: TGTAGTGCTAGAAAGTCCTCAGGGGCCAACGTCCTGACTTTC.